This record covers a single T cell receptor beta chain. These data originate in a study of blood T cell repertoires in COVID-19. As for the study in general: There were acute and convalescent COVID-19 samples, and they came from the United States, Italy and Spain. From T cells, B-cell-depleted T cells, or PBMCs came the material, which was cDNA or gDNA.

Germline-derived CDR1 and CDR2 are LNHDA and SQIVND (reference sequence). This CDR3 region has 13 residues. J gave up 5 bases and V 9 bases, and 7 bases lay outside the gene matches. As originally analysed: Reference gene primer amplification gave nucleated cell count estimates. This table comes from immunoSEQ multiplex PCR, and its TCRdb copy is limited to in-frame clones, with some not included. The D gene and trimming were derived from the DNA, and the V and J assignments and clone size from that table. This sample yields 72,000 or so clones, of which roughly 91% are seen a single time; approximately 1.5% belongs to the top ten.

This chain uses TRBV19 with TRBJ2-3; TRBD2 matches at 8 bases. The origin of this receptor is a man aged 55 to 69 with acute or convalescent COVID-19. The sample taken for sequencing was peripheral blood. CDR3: CASRGLAGDTQYF. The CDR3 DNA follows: TGTGCCAGCCGCGGACTAGCTGGAGATACGCAGTATTTT.